This T cell receptor beta chain stems from a study of blood T cell repertoires in COVID-19. About the study: Samples representing acute and convalescent COVID-19 were sourced from the United States, Italy and Spain.

V gave up 6 bases and J gave up 4 bases, with 18 bases separating them. CDR1 and CDR2 (germline): SGHAT, FQNNGV. CDR3 size: 15 residues. Per the original data handling: Amplifying reference gene primers gave estimates of nucleated cell counts. Sequencing was performed with immunoSEQ multiplex PCR; in TCRdb, only in-frame clones are kept and a portion is missing. D and trimming were read from the DNA, whereas the V and J calls and clone size are those reported in that table. The sample has hundreds of thousands of clones; around 87% are singletons. The receptor was isolated from a woman aged 35 to 49 who had recovered from COVID-19. Material for sequencing was peripheral blood. The chain links TRBV11-2 to TRBJ1-2; D unclear. The CDR3 protein is CASRPTRGRLYGYTF. CDR3 sequence (DNA): TGTGCCAGCAGGCCCACCCGCGGCAGACTCTATGGCTACACCTTC.